A selection of T cell receptor beta chains follows, all from one sample in a study of graft-versus-host responses after intestinal transplantation. Assay: immunoSEQ multiplex PCR; the TCRdb copy retains only in-frame clones and omits some. The sample includes about 27,000 clones, around 80% seen only once; the top ten take roughly 0.65%. Their antigens remain unidentified. Sequencing was performed on unstimulated CD4+ T cells sorted from spleen or lymph node cells, taken before intestinal transplant. These receptors all come from a human donor who received an intestinal transplant. Each CDR3 is given with its conserved first and last residue. The D gene is left open where the match is weak. For some rows the clone size is stated as once, few or many, or as a class when expanded; others skip it.

cdr3_length d_call j_call clone_size v_call cdr3_aa cdr3_nt
13 - TRBJ2-3 - TRBV5-1 CASSLLGTDTQYF TGCGCCAGCAGCTTGCTGGGGACAGATACGCAGTATTTT
15 - TRBJ2-2 - TRBV6-5 CASSSDRINTGELFF TGTGCCAGCAGCTCAGACAGGATAAACACCGGGGAGCTGTTTTTT
15 - TRBJ2-7 - TRBV5-1 CASRMGRQSSYEQYF TGCGCCAGCAGAATGGGTAGGCAGAGCTCCTACGAGCAGTACTTC
12 - TRBJ2-5 - TRBV10-2 CASSDGRETQYF TGCGCCAGCAGTGATGGGCGGGAGACCCAGTACTTC
16 - TRBJ1-4 - TRBV7-9 CASSLALRGRAEKLFF TGTGCCAGCAGCTTAGCCCTTCGGGGAAGAGCCGAAAAACTGTTTTTT
16 - TRBJ2-3 few TRBV12-2 CASRFYPAGPTDTQYF TGTGCAAGTCGCTTCTACCCAGCGGGACCCACAGATACGCAGTATTTT
14 TRBD1 TRBJ2-3 - TRBV12-5 CAIPGTGTTDTQYF TGTGCTATTCCGGGGACAGGGACCACAGATACGCAGTATTTT
13 TRBD1 TRBJ1-2 - TRBV19 CASSRDRDYGYTF TGTGCCAGTAGTAGGGACAGGGACTATGGCTACACCTTC
18 - TRBJ2-5 - TRBV2 CASSDNPPASLVSETQYF TGTGCCAGCAGTGATAATCCCCCGGCTAGCTTAGTATCGGAGACCCAGTACTTC
14 - TRBJ2-5 - TRBV7-8 CASSLGLLDPAQYF TGTGCCAGCAGCTTAGGCCTACTAGATCCGGCCCAGTACTTC
15 TRBD1 TRBJ2-5 few TRBV4-1 CASSQDGTGPETQYF TGCGCCAGCAGCCAAGATGGGACAGGGCCGGAGACCCAGTACTTC
13 TRBD1 TRBJ2-5 - TRBV9 CASSARGPETQYF TGTGCCAGCAGCGCCAGGGGGCCAGAGACCCAGTACTTC
17 TRBD1 TRBJ1-6 - TRBV5-1 CASSLVGTGALNSPLHF TGCGCCAGCAGCTTGGTCGGGACAGGGGCCCTTAATTCACCCCTCCACTTT
15 TRBD2 TRBJ2-2 - TRBV5-1 CASSSPTSGPGELFF TGCGCCAGCAGCTCCCCGACTAGCGGGCCCGGGGAGCTGTTTTTT
15 - TRBJ1-6 - TRBV4-1 CASSQVGGTVAPLHF TGCGCCAGCAGCCAAGTTGGGGGGACCGTGGCACCCCTCCACTTT
14 - TRBJ2-1 - TRBV11-2 CASSSHSSYNEQFF TGTGCCAGCAGCTCTCATTCCTCCTACAATGAGCAGTTCTTC
14 - TRBJ2-2 - TRBV2 CASSEARGAGELFF TGTGCCAGCAGTGAAGCACGGGGCGCCGGGGAGCTGTTTTTT
16 - TRBJ1-2 once TRBV6-4 CASSDSSGTYNYGYTF TGTGCCAGCAGTGACTCCTCAGGGACTTATAACTATGGCTACACCTTC
17 - TRBJ1-1 once TRBV7-9 CASSLVRGANMNTEAFF TGTGCCAGCAGCTTAGTAAGGGGGGCCAATATGAACACTGAAGCTTTCTTT
13 - TRBJ2-1 - TRBV13 CASSPRSSNEQFF TGTGCCAGCAGTCCTAGGAGCAGCAATGAGCAGTTCTTC
16 - TRBJ2-1 - TRBV11-1 CASSLLSTLGDNEQFF TGTGCCAGCAGCTTATTATCGACTTTGGGGGACAATGAGCAGTTCTTC
16 TRBD2 TRBJ2-2 - TRBV9 CASTMTAGANTGELFF TGTGCCAGCACGATGACAGCGGGGGCGAACACCGGGGAGCTGTTTTTT
15 - TRBJ2-5 - TRBV19 CASSISGTREETQYF TGTGCCAGTAGTATATCCGGGACTCGGGAAGAGACCCAGTACTTC
13 - TRBJ1-5 - TRBV2 CASTRDSNQPQHF TGTGCCAGCACGAGGGACAGCAATCAGCCCCAGCATTTT
15 - TRBJ1-5 few TRBV2 CASSEQGGSNQPQHF TGTGCCAGCAGTGAGCAGGGAGGGAGCAATCAGCCCCAGCATTTT
15 - TRBJ1-2 - TRBV5-6 CASSPSRGGSSGYTF TGTGCCAGCAGCCCCTCCCGTGGGGGAAGCAGCGGCTACACCTTC
13 TRBD1 TRBJ2-7 - TRBV7-3 CASSETGLAEQYF TGTGCCAGCAGCGAGACAGGGCTCGCCGAGCAGTACTTC
14 - TRBJ2-2 - TRBV6-6 CASSYSGVTGELFF TGTGCCAGCAGTTACTCGGGGGTTACCGGGGAGCTGTTTTTT
16 TRBD2 TRBJ2-5 - TRBV5-1 CASRPSQREYSKTQYF TGCGCCAGCAGGCCCAGTCAGCGGGAGTACTCGAAGACCCAGTACTTC
15 TRBD2 TRBJ2-5 - TRBV5-1 CASSLMTSGQETQYF TGCGCCAGCAGCTTAATGACTAGCGGCCAAGAGACCCAGTACTTC
15 - TRBJ1-6 - TRBV6-5 CASSIQRDINSPLHF TGTGCCAGCAGTATTCAACGGGACATTAATTCACCCCTCCACTTT
15 TRBD1 TRBJ1-3 - TRBV2 CASARDRVGGNTIYF TGTGCCAGCGCCCGGGACAGGGTCGGTGGAAACACCATATATTTT
13 - TRBJ1-1 - TRBV11-2 CASSSWDGWAAFF TGTGCCAGCAGCTCTTGGGACGGATGGGCGGCTTTCTTT
15 - TRBJ2-7 - TRBV7-9 CASSYRVDSSYEQYF TGTGCCAGCAGTTACAGGGTGGATTCATCCTACGAGCAGTACTTC
15 - TRBJ2-7 - TRBV11-2 CASSPLVGNSYEQYF TGTGCCAGCAGCCCCCTGGTCGGGAACTCCTACGAGCAGTACTTC
13 - TRBJ2-1 - TRBV19 CASSIQGWGEQFF TGTGCCAGTAGTATACAGGGGTGGGGGGAGCAGTTCTTC
15 TRBD1 TRBJ1-1 - TRBV4-1 CASSQPITGVAEAFF TGCGCCAGCAGCCAACCCATCACAGGGGTTGCTGAAGCTTTCTTT
16 TRBD2 TRBJ2-7 - TRBV14 CASSQDSIAGLYEQYF TGTGCCAGCAGCCAAGACAGCATAGCGGGCCTCTACGAGCAGTACTTC
16 TRBD2 TRBJ2-1 once TRBV28 CASSTLSGSSYNEQFF TGTGCCAGCAGTACCCTTAGCGGGAGCTCCTACAATGAGCAGTTCTTC
16 - TRBJ1-5 - TRBV4-2 CASSQAHSYSNQPQHF TGTGCCAGCAGCCAGGCCCACAGTTATAGCAATCAGCCCCAGCATTTT
13 - TRBJ1-1 - TRBV5-1 CASNLGVNTEAFF TGCGCCAGTAACTTGGGGGTGAACACTGAAGCTTTCTTT
13 - TRBJ2-3 once TRBV19 CASSSASTDTQYF TGTGCCAGTAGTTCGGCGAGCACAGATACGCAGTATTTT